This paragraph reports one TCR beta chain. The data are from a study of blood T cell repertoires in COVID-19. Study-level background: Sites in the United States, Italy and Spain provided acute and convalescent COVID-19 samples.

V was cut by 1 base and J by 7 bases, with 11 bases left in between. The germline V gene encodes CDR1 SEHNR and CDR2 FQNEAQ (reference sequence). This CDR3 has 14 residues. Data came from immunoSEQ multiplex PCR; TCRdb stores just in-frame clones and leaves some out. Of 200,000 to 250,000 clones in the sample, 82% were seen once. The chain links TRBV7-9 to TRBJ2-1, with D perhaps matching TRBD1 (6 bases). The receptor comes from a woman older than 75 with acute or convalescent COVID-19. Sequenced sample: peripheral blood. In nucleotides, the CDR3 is TGTGCCAGCAGCTTAGGAACAGGGTTGAATGAGCAGTTCTTC. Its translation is CASSLGTGLNEQFF.